These 16 T cell receptor beta chains originate from one sample sequenced in a study of T cells in Graves' hyperthyroidism and ophthalmopathy. RNA transcripts yielded amplified TCR beta CDR3 regions. HTBI primers were employed in a first-round RT-PCR of the TCR CDR3. MiXCR was run by TCRdb on the multiplex PCR reads, yielding one entry per CDR3 protein. The sample has fewer than 650,000 distinct CDR3 sequences, 14% seen once; the top ten hold more than 6%. Sequenced sample: blood. Every receptor here comes from a woman aged 18-29 years with Graves' ophthalmopathy.

Ten or more counts support this clonotype. This chain joins TRBV7-9 and TRBJ2-7; TRBD2 matches 10 bases. V lost 4 bases and J lost 5; bases outside the gene matches: 5. CDR1 SEHNR and CDR2 FQNEAQ come from the germline V gene (reference sequence). This CDR3 has 14 amino acids. The CDR3 DNA sequence: TGTGCCAGCAGCTCGGGACTAGCGTCCCACGAGCAGTACTTC. This translates into CASSSGLASHEQYF.

The chain is built from TRBV5-1 and TRBJ2-1; possible D gene TRBD1, 6 bases. There are 17 residues in the CDR3. Deletions cut 1 base from V and 0 bases from J, with 14 bases between. Looked up from germline, CDR1 is SGHRS and CDR2 is YFSETQ. CDR3 sequence reads: CASSLLPQGNSYNEQFF. The CDR3, as DNA: TGCGCCAGCAGCTTGCTCCCCCAGGGGAACTCCTACAATGAGCAGTTCTTC.

This clonotype showed up many times. This CDR3 reads CSVEEGPGQETQYF. In DNA, the CDR3 is TGCAGCGTTGAAGAAGGGCCGGGGCAAGAGACCCAGTACTTC. J is TRBJ2-5 and V is TRBV29-1; a weak D match, TRBD2 (5 bases). V dropped 0 bases and J dropped 2 bases, with 10 bases sitting between them. The germline V gene encodes CDR1 SQVTM and CDR2 ANQGSEA. This CDR3 is built from 14 residues.

The chain recombines TRBV9 with TRBJ1-4; D is perhaps TRBD1 (5 bases). The V end was cut by 3 bases, the J end by 2 bases, with 8 bases between. The CDR3 has 14 amino acids. CDR1 and CDR2 (germline): SGDLS, YYNGEE. As DNA, the CDR3 is TGTGCCAGCAGCGCCGGGGGGACTAATGAAAAACTGTTTTTT. It translates to CASSAGGTNEKLFF.

This clonotype was observed at least ten times. This chain connects TRBV18 to TRBJ1-1; possibly TRBD1 for D (6 bases). From germline, CDR1 is KGHSH and CDR2 LQKENI. Trimming took off 6 bases at V and 1 base at J, with 15 bases between the two ends. There are 15 residues in the CDR3. This CDR3 is CASSPMGAGNTEAFF. For the CDR3, the DNA is TGTGCCAGCTCGCCGATGGGGGCCGGGAACACTGAAGCTTTCTTT.

The chain links TRBV20-1 to TRBJ2-1, with D perhaps being TRBD1 or TRBD2 (5 bases each). Per the germline V gene, CDR1 is DFQATT and CDR2 is SNEGSKA (reference sequence). The CDR3 loop spans 14 amino acids. The ends were cut back, 5 bases at V and 9 bases at J, with 20 bases in the middle. CDR3 in amino acids: CSAAPGAEWAEQFF. The CDR3 DNA is TGCAGTGCTGCCCCCGGGGCTGAGTGGGCTGAGCAGTTCTTC.

This clonotype occurred many times. The rearrangement links TRBV29-1 to TRBJ2-5, with 10 bases lining up with TRBD2. Germline CDR1 and CDR2: SQVTM and ANQGSEA. V was pared by 7 bases and J by 0 bases, with 5 bases of the junction left unmatched. The CDR3 has 14 residues. In DNA, the CDR3 is TGCAGCGCTGGACTAGCGGATAACCAAGAGACCCAGTACTTC. Amino acids: CSAGLADNQETQYF.

J is TRBJ2-3 and V is TRBV30; 13 bases are shared with TRBD2. The germline V gene encodes CDR1 GTSNPN and CDR2 SVGIG (reference sequence). CDR3 length equals 20 residues. Trimming cost V 2 bases and J 1 base; bases outside gene matches: 15. The CDR3 reads CAWSPPATSGRPSRTDTQYF. In DNA form, the CDR3 reads TGTGCCTGGAGTCCCCCGGCGACTAGCGGGAGGCCCTCTCGCACAGATACGCAGTATTTT. The whole variable domain, remainder taken from reference TRBV30 and TRBJ2-3, is SQTIHQWPATLVQPVGSPLSLECTVEGTSNPNLYWYRQAAGRGLQLLFYSVGIGQISSEVPQNLSASRPQDRQFILSSKKLLLSDSGFYLCAWSPPATSGRPSRTDTQYFGPGTRLTVL.

This clonotype has more than one count but fewer than ten. The genes are TRBV11-1 and TRBJ1-3; D remains ambiguous. CDR1 SGHAT and CDR2 FQDESV come from the germline V gene (reference sequence). V gave up 2 bases and J gave up 2 bases, with 10 bases separating them. The CDR3 sequence is 15 residues long. CDR3 bases: TGTGCCAGCAGCTTATTCGGAGGGACTGGAAACACCATATATTTT. It codes for CASSLFGGTGNTIYF.

This clonotype was detected only a few times. The chain carries TRBV6-2 or TRBV6-3 and TRBJ1-1; the match to TRBD1 covers 7 bases. CDR3 length: 12 residues. Germline-derived CDR1 and CDR2 are MNHEY and SVGEGT. J lost 4 bases, V lost 10 bases, and 6 bases had no gene match. CDR3 sequence reads: CATWDSLTEAFF. CDR3 bases: TGTGCCACCTGGGACAGCCTCACTGAAGCTTTCTTT.

This chain joins TRBV19 and TRBJ2-2, with D perhaps matching TRBD1 or TRBD2 (5 bases each). V lost 7 bases and J 6 bases, leaving 24 bases between the germline ends. The CDR3 length is 17 residues. Germline V gene sequence: CDR1 LNHDA, CDR2 SQIVND (reference sequence). The CDR3 bases are TGTGCCAGTATCTCCGGGGACGTCGGATGGCTATCCGGGGAGCTGTTTTTT. This codes for CASISGDVGWLSGELFF.

In this sample, this clonotype turned up many times. The chain employs TRBV10-3 and TRBJ2-1; 8 bases are shared with TRBD2. V dropped 10 bases and J dropped 4; count of bases not matched to a gene: 15. The CDR3 runs 16 residues. CDR1 and CDR2 from the germline V gene are ENHRY and SYGVKD. Here the CDR3 reads CATRTSGWGPYNEQFF. CDR3 DNA: TGTGCCACCCGAACTAGCGGTTGGGGACCTTACAATGAGCAGTTCTTC.

Many counts were recorded for this clonotype. The chain employs TRBV11-1 and TRBJ1-1; D unresolved. The CDR3 is 14 amino acids. V lost 5 bases, J lost 3 bases, and 13 bases lay in between. Germline values: CDR1 SGHAT, CDR2 FQDESV (reference sequence). For the CDR3, the DNA is TGTGCCAGCAGCCTCAATAACGCCTACACTGAAGCTTTCTTT. Its translation is CASSLNNAYTEAFF.

This clonotype was detected ten times or more. This chain joins TRBV6-1 and TRBJ2-2; 7 bases are shared with TRBD1. Germline V gene lookup returns CDR1 MNHNS and CDR2 SASEGT. The CDR3 runs to 19 residues. The V gene end was trimmed by 5 bases and the J gene end by 3 bases; junction bases not matched to a gene: 18. DNA for the CDR3: TGTGCCAGCAGTTATGCCGGGACAGAGAGATCGTGGGACACCGGGGAGCTGTTTTTT. This sequence encodes CASSYAGTERSWDTGELFF.

This clonotype showed up just a few times. This chain connects TRBV19 to TRBJ1-4, with a tentative D call TRBD1 (5 bases). Trimming took off 4 bases at V and 7 bases at J, with 16 bases between the two ends. CDR1 and CDR2 from the germline V gene are LNHDA and SQIVND (reference sequence). The CDR3 loop spans 15 amino acids. The CDR3 loop reads CASSRLPGSGEKLFF. The CDR3 DNA reads as TGTGCCAGTAGTAGACTCCCAGGGTCTGGTGAAAAACTGTTTTTT.

This clonotype was seen a handful of times. This chain links TRBV6-2 or TRBV6-3 with TRBJ2-7, with D tentatively TRBD2 (5 bases). V was pared by 6 bases and J by 5 bases, with 17 bases between. Germline V gene sequence: CDR1 MNHEY, CDR2 SVGEGT. The CDR3 loop spans 14 amino acids. The CDR3 DNA follows: TGTGCCAGCAGCTACGATGACGAGGGTAACGAGCAGTACTTC. As protein: CASSYDDEGNEQYF.